Listed below are T cell receptor beta chains from one sample, sequenced in a study of blood T cell repertoires in COVID-19. Assay used: immunoSEQ multiplex PCR; TCRdb lists only in-frame clones, some missing. The sample lists 200,000 to 250,000 clones; approximately 83% were seen once. Input material: PBMCs or T cells enriched from blood (not recorded which). Receptors were obtained from a woman aged 60-70 years who had recovered from COVID-19. CDR3s include the opening cysteine and the closing phenylalanine or tryptophan. Each record gives: J gene, V gene, CDR3 protein.

j_gene: TRBJ2-3
v_gene: TRBV7-9
CDR3aa: CASSSAGQVDTQYF

j_gene: TRBJ1-5
v_gene: TRBV6-5
CDR3aa: CASSIRQGNQPQHF

j_gene: TRBJ2-1
v_gene: TRBV7-9
CDR3aa: CASSLGSGRLNEQFF

j_gene: TRBJ2-5
v_gene: TRBV19
CDR3aa: CASSSGHRETQYF

j_gene: TRBJ1-4
v_gene: TRBV29-1
CDR3aa: CSLKQDTATNEKLFF

j_gene: TRBJ1-1
v_gene: TRBV4-3
CDR3aa: CASSQIARDREAFF

j_gene: TRBJ2-1
v_gene: TRBV5-5
CDR3aa: CASSLGMPGTHEQFF

j_gene: TRBJ2-3
v_gene: TRBV7-2
CDR3aa: CASSLWTSGGDTQYF

j_gene: TRBJ1-4
v_gene: TRBV5-1
CDR3aa: CASSSGQGTNEKLFF

j_gene: TRBJ1-1
v_gene: TRBV27
CDR3aa: CASSHRGPTEAFF

j_gene: TRBJ2-7
v_gene: TRBV11-2
CDR3aa: CASSPGTRSYEQYF

j_gene: TRBJ2-5
v_gene: TRBV5-4
CDR3aa: CASSLNPGTSLETQYF

j_gene: TRBJ1-5
v_gene: TRBV4-1
CDR3aa: CASSQEGRNRNQPQHF

j_gene: TRBJ1-1
v_gene: TRBV7-2
CDR3aa: CASTSMGQGITEAFF

j_gene: TRBJ1-5
v_gene: TRBV4-2
CDR3aa: CASSQGLQGSNQPQHF

j_gene: TRBJ2-3
v_gene: TRBV11-3
CDR3aa: CASSITGSTDTQYF

j_gene: TRBJ1-1
v_gene: TRBV4-1
CDR3aa: CASSQDREGNTEAFF

j_gene: TRBJ1-5
v_gene: TRBV7-2
CDR3aa: CASSLATDQPQHF

j_gene: TRBJ1-1
v_gene: TRBV19
CDR3aa: CASSMGQGLRNTEAFF

j_gene: TRBJ2-1
v_gene: TRBV2
CDR3aa: CASSEGGGSYNEQFF

j_gene: TRBJ2-7
v_gene: TRBV6-5
CDR3aa: CASSRDSTYEQYF

j_gene: TRBJ2-3
v_gene: TRBV7-3
CDR3aa: CASSLNSGGAGDTQYF

j_gene: TRBJ2-7
v_gene: TRBV15
CDR3aa: CATSRGLAREQYF

j_gene: TRBJ2-1
v_gene: TRBV4-2
CDR3aa: CASRPSGLYNEQFF

j_gene: TRBJ1-2
v_gene: TRBV15
CDR3aa: CATSRTGEHYGYTF

j_gene: TRBJ1-2
v_gene: TRBV12-3/TRBV12-4
CDR3aa: CASSRDRVYGYTF

j_gene: TRBJ1-6
v_gene: TRBV2
CDR3aa: CASSGRDRVDNSPLHF

j_gene: TRBJ1-4
v_gene: TRBV3-1/TRBV3-2
CDR3aa: CASSPYATNEKLFF

j_gene: TRBJ1-1
v_gene: TRBV5-1
CDR3aa: CASSSWTGANEAFF

j_gene: TRBJ1-1
v_gene: TRBV4-1
CDR3aa: CASSQYRSTEAFF

j_gene: TRBJ2-7
v_gene: TRBV20-1
CDR3aa: CSVDSTYEQYF